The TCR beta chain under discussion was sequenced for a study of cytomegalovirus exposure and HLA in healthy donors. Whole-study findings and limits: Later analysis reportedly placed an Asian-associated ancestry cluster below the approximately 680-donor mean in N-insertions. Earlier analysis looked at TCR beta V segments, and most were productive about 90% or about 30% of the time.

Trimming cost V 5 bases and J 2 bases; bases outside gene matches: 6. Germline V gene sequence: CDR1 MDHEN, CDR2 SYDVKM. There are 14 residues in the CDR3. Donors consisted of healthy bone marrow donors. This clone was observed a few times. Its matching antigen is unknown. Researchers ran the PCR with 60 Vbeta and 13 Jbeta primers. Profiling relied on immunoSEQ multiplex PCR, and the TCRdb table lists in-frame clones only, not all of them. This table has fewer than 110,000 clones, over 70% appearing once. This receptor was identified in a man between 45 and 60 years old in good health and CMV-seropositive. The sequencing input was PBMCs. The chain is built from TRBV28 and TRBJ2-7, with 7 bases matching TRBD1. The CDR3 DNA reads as TGTGCCAGCAGTCCCCCCGGGACAGCCTACGAGCAGTACTTC. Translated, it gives CASSPPGTAYEQYF.